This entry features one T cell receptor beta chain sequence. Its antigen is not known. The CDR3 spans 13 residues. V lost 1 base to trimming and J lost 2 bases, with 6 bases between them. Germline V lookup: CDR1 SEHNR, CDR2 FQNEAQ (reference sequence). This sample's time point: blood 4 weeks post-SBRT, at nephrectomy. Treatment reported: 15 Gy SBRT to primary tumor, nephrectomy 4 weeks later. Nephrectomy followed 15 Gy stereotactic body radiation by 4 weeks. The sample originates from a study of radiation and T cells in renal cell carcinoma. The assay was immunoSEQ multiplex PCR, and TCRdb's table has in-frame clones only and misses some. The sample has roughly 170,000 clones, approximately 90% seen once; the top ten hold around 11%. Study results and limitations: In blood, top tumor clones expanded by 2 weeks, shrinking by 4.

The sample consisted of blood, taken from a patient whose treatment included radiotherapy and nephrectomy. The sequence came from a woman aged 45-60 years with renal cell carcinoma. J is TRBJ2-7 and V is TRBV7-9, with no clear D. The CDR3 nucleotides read TGTGCCAGCAGCTTAGGTTTCCCCTACGAGCAGTACTTC. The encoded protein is CASSLGFPYEQYF.